This T cell receptor (beta chain) stems from a study of OX40 agonist ivuxolimab in advanced cancers. Overall study context: Patients were treated with ivuxolimab, an agonistic anti-OX40 (CD134) antibody. Three patients had partial responses: one hepatocellular carcinoma, two cutaneous melanoma.

Some clones are missing from TCRdb's copy, which holds only in-frame ones; the method was immunoSEQ multiplex PCR. The sample lists about 21,000 clones; roughly 77% were seen once. The CDR3 runs to 15 residues. The germline gives CDR1 SGHRS, CDR2 YFSETQ. The ends were cut back, 1 base at V and 1 base at J, with 9 bases in the middle. With respect to this clone: What it binds is not known.

Study results and limitations: Clonal expansion from baseline to week 6 occurred in both CD4+ and CD8+ T cells.

The chain recombines TRBV5-1 with TRBJ1-3; the D gene is possibly TRBD1 (5 bases). This TCR was recovered from an adult with an advanced solid tumor such as melanoma, head and neck, liver or kidney cancer. The material sequenced was CD4+ or CD8+ T cells sorted from blood, taken in a trial of the OX40 agonist ivuxolimab. The CDR3 reads CASSLSRASGNTIYF. The CDR3 DNA reads TGCGCCAGCAGCTTGTCCAGGGCGTCTGGAAACACCATATATTTT.